This T cell receptor (beta chain) came from a study of cytomegalovirus exposure and HLA in healthy donors. About the study: In an early release, HLA-typed donors contributed approximately 82 million unique TCR sequences. Study findings and constraints: The investigators catalogued 150 or so TCR beta chains as cytomegalovirus-associated. Both high specificity and high sensitivity reportedly marked the classifier's diagnosis of cytomegalovirus status.

The count of this clone is one. Its antigen is unknown. The PCR had 60 Vbeta and 13 Jbeta primers. Source study methods: An analysis that came later counted 80 million or so unique TCR beta chains, 10 million to 11 million shared. TCRdb keeps only in-frame clones here, not all; method: immunoSEQ multiplex PCR. The V and J calls and clone size come from that table; D and trimming were worked out from the DNA. Among some 250,000 clones, over 80% were seen once, and the ten largest hold over 5%. The CDR3 extends over 16 amino acids. V dropped 0 bases and J dropped 3; count of bases not matched to a gene: 8. In germline, CDR1 is MGHRA, CDR2 YSYEKL.

The V call is TRBV4-1, the J call TRBJ2-7; 7 nucleotides agree with TRBD1. Material: PBMCs. The sequence came from a woman aged 40-49 years in good health and CMV-seropositive. Written as DNA, the CDR3 is TGCGCCAGCAGCCAAGATATAAGGGGGCCGTTCTACGAGCAGTACTTC. Translation gives CASSQDIRGPFYEQYF.